Listed here are 22 T cell receptor beta chains from one sample, sequenced in a study of blood T cell repertoires in COVID-19. The protocol was immunoSEQ multiplex PCR, while the TCRdb copy is restricted to in-frame clones and leaves out a portion. The data contain 200,000 to 250,000 clones, about 79% of them singletons. Source material: PBMCs or T cells enriched from blood (not recorded which). These TCRs come from a woman in her thirties or forties with acute COVID-19.

V gene TRBV19 combines with J gene TRBJ1-2; D call uncertain. V gave up 2 bases and J gave up 3 bases, with 10 bases separating them. The length of the CDR3 is 14 residues. Germline lookup yields CDR1 LNHDA and CDR2 SQIVND (reference sequence). The chain's CDR3 is CASSIKRYDYGYTF. The CDR3 DNA is TGTGCCAGTAGTATAAAGCGTTACGACTATGGCTACACCTTC.

The chain recombines TRBV5-4 with TRBJ2-7; D possibly corresponds to TRBD1 (6 bases). Germline loops: CDR1 SGHNT, CDR2 YYREEE (reference sequence). There are 16 residues in the CDR3. V was trimmed by 0 bases and J by 2 bases, leaving 15 bases between them. CDR3 in amino acids: CASSLGPEDSPYEQYF. The CDR3 DNA reads as TGTGCCAGCAGCTTGGGTCCGGAGGACAGTCCCTACGAGCAGTACTTC.

The chain employs TRBV28 and TRBJ2-2; maybe TRBD2 (5 bases). The CDR3 runs 16 residues. The V and J ends lost 6 bases and 4 bases respectively, with 18 bases between them. Per the germline V gene, CDR1 is MDHEN and CDR2 is SYDVKM. CDR3 region: CASSLTSWAGTGELFF. CDR3 DNA sequence: TGTGCCAGCAGCCTTACTAGTTGGGCGGGCACCGGGGAGCTGTTTTTT.

The rearrangement links TRBV29-1 to TRBJ2-2; D may be TRBD1 (5 bases). Trimming took 6 bases from V and 6 from J, leaving 17 bases between them. The length of the CDR3 is 14 residues. Germline CDR1 SQVTM, CDR2 ANQGSEA. The CDR3 here is CSVKTQGGAGELFF. In DNA, the CDR3 is TGCAGCGTAAAAACCCAGGGTGGGGCCGGGGAGCTGTTTTTT.

The rearrangement links TRBV27 to TRBJ2-1; maybe TRBD1 (6 bases). The CDR3 is 14 amino acids. CDR1 and CDR2 (germline): MNHEY, SMNVEV (reference sequence). V dropped 1 base and J dropped 7 bases, with 11 bases sitting between them. The CDR3 nucleotides read TGTGCCAGCAGTTTATTTCCCCAGGGGAATGAGCAGTTCTTC. Translated: CASSLFPQGNEQFF.

The J gene is TRBJ2-2, the V gene TRBV4-2, with a tentative D call TRBD1 (6 bases). V was trimmed by 3 bases and J by 6 bases, leaving 8 bases between them. The CDR3 consists of 13 residues. The germline gives CDR1 LGHNA, CDR2 YNFKEQ. The CDR3 here is CASSHGQPGELFF. The CDR3 DNA sequence: TGTGCCAGCAGCCATGGACAGCCCGGGGAGCTGTTTTTT.

This chain uses TRBV27 with TRBJ2-7; TRBD2 aligns across 9 bases. V lost 3 bases and J lost 3; bases outside the gene matches: 9. CDR3 length: 16 amino acids. CDR1 is MNHEY, CDR2 SMNVEV, per germline (reference sequence). The CDR3 protein is CASSFSRLADNYEQYF. The CDR3, as DNA: TGTGCCAGCAGTTTCTCCAGACTAGCGGACAACTACGAGCAGTACTTC.

The J gene is TRBJ2-7, the V gene TRBV3-1 (or the pseudogene TRBV3-2), with 9 bases identical to TRBD1. Per germline, CDR1 LGHDT and CDR2 YNNKEL (reference sequence). This CDR3 is 14 amino acids long. Trimming cost V 4 bases and J 9 bases; bases outside gene matches: 10. The CDR3 DNA follows: TGTGCCAGCAGCCCGGGACAGGGAGTTGTGGTGCAGTACTTC. It translates to CASSPGQGVVVQYF.

This chain connects TRBV5-4 to TRBJ1-1, with 9 bases matching TRBD1. Germline values: CDR1 SGHNT, CDR2 YYREEE (reference sequence). The CDR3 consists of 11 residues. Unmatched junction bases numbered 3, after V lost 4 bases and J lost 11 bases. CDR3 bases: TGTGCCAGCAGCCGGACAGGGGAGGCTTTCTTT. Translating gives CASSRTGEAFF.

The chain uses TRBV27 and TRBJ2-3; a possible D gene is TRBD2 (6 bases). V was shortened by 1 base and J by 3 bases, with 17 bases between the two germline ends. The CDR3 covers 17 residues. Germline V CDR1 and CDR2: MNHEY, SMNVEV (reference sequence). The DNA of the CDR3 is TGTGCCAGCAGTTTATATCGTGGGGGGATGTTGACAGATACGCAGTATTTT. Protein sequence: CASSLYRGGMLTDTQYF.

V usage is TRBV7-8 and J usage is TRBJ1-1; D unclear. Germline-derived CDR1 and CDR2 are SGHVS and FQNEAQ. With 5 bases removed from V and 4 bases from J, the gap between germline ends came to 14 bases. This CDR3 region has 14 residues. CDR3 region: CASSRARAATEAFF. The CDR3, as DNA: TGTGCCAGCAGCCGGGCGAGGGCGGCCACTGAAGCTTTCTTT.

The chain links TRBV3-1 (or the pseudogene TRBV3-2) to TRBJ1-6; TRBD1 agrees at 8 bases. The CDR3 runs 15 residues. Losses at the gene ends were 3 bases for V and 7 bases for J; bases not matched to a gene: 5. Per germline, CDR1 LGHDT and CDR2 YNNKEL (reference sequence). DNA for the CDR3: TGTGCCAGCAGCCAGACAGGGGCCGGCAATTCACCCCTCCACTTT. This sequence encodes CASSQTGAGNSPLHF.

The gene calls are TRBV13 and TRBJ2-2; maybe TRBD1 (6 bases). V gave up 1 base and J gave up 3 bases, with 9 bases separating them. The CDR3 is made up of 15 amino acids. Germline values: CDR1 PRHDT, CDR2 FYEKMQ (reference sequence). The CDR3 sequence is CASSLVGAHTGELFF. The CDR3 DNA sequence: TGTGCCAGCAGCTTAGTGGGGGCGCACACCGGGGAGCTGTTTTTT.

This clone has just one count. The chain is built from TRBV15 and TRBJ2-7; 15 bases are a match to TRBD2. The CDR3 has 14 amino acids. The junction had 4 bases not matched to a gene; V was cut back by 4 bases and J by 9 bases. Germline CDR1 is LNHNV and CDR2 is YYDKDF (reference sequence). The CDR3 protein is CATSTWGLAGGQYF. The CDR3 bases are TGTGCCACCAGCACGTGGGGACTAGCGGGAGGGCAGTACTTC.

J is TRBJ1-5 and V is TRBV6-1; D is unresolved. Germline loops: CDR1 MNHNS, CDR2 SASEGT. V lost 2 bases, J lost 3 bases, and 8 bases lay in between. This CDR3 is 14 amino acids long. CDR3 bases: TGTGCCAGCAGTGAATTCTATTACAATCAGCCCCAGCATTTT. This codes for CASSEFYYNQPQHF.

As for this clone: Within the sample, other DNA sequences also encode this same CDR3. The chain carries TRBV4-2 and TRBJ1-2; D gene unclear. In germline, CDR1 is LGHNA, CDR2 YNFKEQ. Deletions cut 1 base from V and 0 bases from J, with 6 bases between. CDR3 length equals 14 residues. The CDR3 DNA is TGTGCCAGCAGCCAAGTTCAGTCTAACTATGGCTACACCTTC. Amino acid sequence: CASSQVQSNYGYTF.

The CDR3 is CASSIGDSASGEQYF. The CDR3 DNA follows: TGTGCCAGTAGTATCGGGGATAGCGCGTCCGGGGAGCAGTACTTC. This chain uses TRBV19 with TRBJ2-7, with D perhaps matching TRBD2 (5 bases). The V gene lost 3 bases and the J gene lost 7 bases, with 19 bases spanning the gap. The CDR3 totals 15 residues. The germline CDR1 and CDR2 sequences are LNHDA and SQIVND (reference sequence). The full variable domain, rest sourced from reference TRBV19 and TRBJ2-7, is DGGITQSPKYLFRKEGQNVTLSCEQNLNHDAMYWYRQDPGQGLRLIYYSQIVNDFQKGDIAEGYSVSREKKESFPLTVTSAQKNPTAFYLCASSIGDSASGEQYFGPGTRLTVT.

V is TRBV4-1 and J is TRBJ1-2, with 7 bases that match TRBD1. CDR1 is MGHRA, CDR2 YSYEKL, per germline. This CDR3 comprises 15 residues. Losses at the gene ends were 2 bases for V and 1 base for J; bases not matched to a gene: 4. CDR3 sequence: CASSQFPGGNYGYTF. CDR3 bases: TGCGCCAGCAGCCAATTCCCAGGGGGTAACTATGGCTACACCTTC.

This chain links TRBV18 with TRBJ1-5; the D is unclear. The germline gives CDR1 KGHSH, CDR2 LQKENI. The V and J ends lost 2 bases and 7 bases respectively, with 15 bases between them. The CDR3 totals 15 residues. The CDR3 loop is CASSPKPGMNQPQHF. The CDR3 nucleotides read TGTGCCAGCTCACCAAAGCCGGGGATGAACCAGCCCCAGCATTTT.

This clone was found a few times. V usage is TRBV24-1 and J usage is TRBJ2-2; weak D call: TRBD2 (6 bases). The germline V gene encodes CDR1 KGHDR and CDR2 SFDVKD. Between the trimmed V and J ends, which lost 4 bases and 4 bases, there was a span of 9 bases. The CDR3 totals 14 residues. The CDR3 here is CATSDWDSTGELFF. CDR3 coding DNA: TGTGCCACCAGTGACTGGGACTCCACCGGGGAGCTGTTTTTT.

J is TRBJ1-6 and V is TRBV5-4, with D maybe TRBD1 (5 bases). V lost 4 bases and J lost 9, with 14 bases in between. The CDR3 is 14 residues long. CDR1 and CDR2 from the germline V gene are SGHNT and YYREEE (reference sequence). The CDR3 loop is CASSPGGRGSPLHF. CDR3 DNA: TGTGCCAGCAGCCCCGGAGGGAGGGGTTCACCCCTCCACTTT.

The table lists this clone with a few counts. This chain links TRBV5-1 with TRBJ2-5; no reliable D call. Trimming removed 1 base from V and 1 base from J, with 5 bases in between. CDR3 length: 13 amino acids. Germline CDR1 and CDR2: SGHRS and YFSETQ. The CDR3 bases are TGCGCCAGCAGCTTGAACGGCCAAGAGACCCAGTACTTC. Protein: CASSLNGQETQYF.